This TCR beta chain is drawn from a study of blood T cells in healthy people across ages. This clonotype was counted between two and nine times. For the second PCR, which ran for roughly 6 to 12 cycles, a sample-barcoded 5' primer and a J-beta primer mix were used. TCRdb passed the 5' RACE reads through MiXCR, listing each CDR3 protein once. The repertoire holds 1.6 million or so distinct CDR3 sequences, with about 32% as singletons. Sequencing used blood. The clonotype was recovered from a woman aged 30 to 39 in good health.

CDR3 bases: TGTGCCAGCAGTTTAGCAAGCCTGGGGAACACTGAAGCTTTCTTT. Amino acid sequence: CASSLASLGNTEAFF. The rearrangement links TRBV12-3 or TRBV12-4 to TRBJ1-1; D is undetermined. Trimming left V 0 bases short and J 1 base short, with 9 bases between. The CDR3 extends over 15 amino acids.